This T cell receptor (beta chain) emerged from a study of PD-1 blockade in classical Hodgkin lymphoma. Study at large: Intravenous infusions of nivolumab 3 mg/kg reached patients every 2 weeks.

The CDR3 loop spans 15 amino acids. Trimming at V came to 4 bases and at J to 2 bases, leaving 9 bases not matched to a gene. The germline gives CDR1 SGHRS, CDR2 YFSETQ. Assay used: immunoSEQ multiplex PCR; TCRdb lists only in-frame clones, some missing. In the table there are approximately 27,000 clones, over 75% of which are singletons. A word on this clone: Antigen unknown.

Study-level findings and limits: Newly diagnosed patients and complete responders had comparable diversity at baseline. There was a significant rise in CD4+ TCR diversity by C4D1, with no such rise for CD8+.

Each patient relapsed following autologous stem cell transplantation, and prior brentuximab vedotin exposure differed. The sequence derives from a human donor with classical Hodgkin lymphoma. The J gene is TRBJ2-7, the V gene TRBV5-1, with TRBD1 identical over 7 bases. The sequenced sample was peripheral blood mononuclear cells (PBMCs), obtained at baseline. CDR3 bases: TGCGCCAGCAGCCCGGCTGGTCAGGGGGCCTACGAGCAGTACTTC. This encodes CASSPAGQGAYEQYF.